One and the same sample provided the 16 T cell receptor beta chains below, sequenced in a study of blood T cell repertoires in COVID-19. Profiled with immunoSEQ multiplex PCR; TCRdb holds only in-frame clones, not every one. The sample lists 150,000 to 200,000 clones, more than 75% seen once, with around 2.1% in the top ten. Input material: peripheral blood. Receptor source: a man younger than 35 with acute or convalescent COVID-19.

The genes are TRBV9 and TRBJ2-5, with 7 bases fitting TRBD1. V shed 4 bases, J shed 5 bases, and the junction held 11 bases outside the gene matches. CDR1 SGDLS and CDR2 YYNGEE come from the germline V gene. The CDR3 length is 15 residues. The CDR3, as DNA: TGTGCCAGCAGCACCCTGGGACAGCCGGCCGAGACCCAGTACTTC. This encodes CASSTLGQPAETQYF.

V is TRBV5-1 and J is TRBJ1-1; TRBD1 matches at 7 bases. CDR1 is SGHRS, CDR2 YFSETQ, per germline. J was trimmed by 6 bases and V by 3 bases; bases with no gene match: 5. This CDR3 has 13 amino acids. As DNA, the CDR3 is TGCGCCAGCAGCTCAGGGGGTAACCCTGAAGCTTTCTTT. It yields the protein CASSSGGNPEAFF. Combining the CDR3 with reference TRBV5-1 and TRBJ1-1 gives the whole variable domain KAGVTQTPRYLIKTRGQQVTLSCSPISGHRSVSWYQQTPGQGLQFLFEYFSETQRNKGNFPGRFSGRQFSNSRSEMNVSTLELGDSALYLCASSSGGNPEAFFGQGTRLTVV.

J is TRBJ1-4 and V is TRBV10-3, with 7 nucleotides matching TRBD1. Germline V gene data show CDR1 as ENHRY and CDR2 as SYGVKD. CDR3 size: 15 residues. V was pared by 8 bases and J by 4 bases, with 10 bases of the junction left unmatched. The CDR3 sequence is CAISDTTGINEKLFF. In nucleotides, the CDR3 is TGTGCCATCTCAGACACGACAGGGATTAATGAAAAACTGTTTTTT.

The chain has TRBV30 and TRBJ1-1, with TRBD1 identical over 7 bases. Germline trimming cut 1 base from V and 10 bases from J; bases unmatched to any gene: 6. Germline lookup yields CDR1 GTSNPN and CDR2 SVGIG (reference sequence). The CDR3 is 12 residues long. The CDR3 DNA is TGTGCCTGGAGTGGTGACAGGGACGTAGCTTTCTTT. Translating gives CAWSGDRDVAFF.

This clone was counted only a few times. The CDR3 region has the DNA TGTGCCAGCAGCCCAGGACTGCCCCAGTACGAGCAGTACTTC. This sequence encodes CASSPGLPQYEQYF. The chain links TRBV7-9 to TRBJ2-7; D may be TRBD2 (5 bases). With 5 bases removed from V and 4 bases from J, the gap between germline ends came to 15 bases. This CDR3 has 14 residues. CDR1 and CDR2 from the germline V gene are SEHNR and FQNEAQ (reference sequence). The full variable domain, with the rest looked up from reference TRBV7-9 and TRBJ2-7, is DTGVSQNPRHKITKRGQNVTFRCDPISEHNRLYWYRQTLGQGPEFLTYFQNEAQLEKSRLLSDRFSAERPKGSFSTLEIQRTEQGDSAMYLCASSPGLPQYEQYFGPGTRLTVT.

The chain carries TRBV30 and TRBJ1-2, with D possibly being TRBD1 (6 bases). The CDR3 is 15 amino acids. Germline CDR1 and CDR2: GTSNPN and SVGIG (reference sequence). With 3 bases removed from V and 5 bases from J, the gap between germline ends came to 19 bases. The CDR3 nucleotides are TGTGCCTGGAGCTACACAGGGATCTCTAGTTATGGCTACACCTTC. As protein: CAWSYTGISSYGYTF.

The rearrangement joins TRBV7-2 to TRBJ1-4, with D hard to call. The ends were cut back, 3 bases at V and 10 bases at J, with 15 bases in the middle. The length of the CDR3 is 14 residues. Per the germline V gene, CDR1 is SGHTA and CDR2 is FQGNSA. The CDR3 DNA sequence: TGTGCCAGCAGCTTCGATAGCACGAACGGAAAACTGTTTTTT. It specifies CASSFDSTNGKLFF.

The V call is TRBV27, the J call TRBJ2-5; 10 bases map to TRBD1. Germline values: CDR1 MNHEY, CDR2 SMNVEV (reference sequence). CDR3 size: 15 residues. The junction had 9 bases not matched to a gene; V was cut back by 7 bases and J by 4 bases. In nucleotides, the CDR3 is TGTGCCAGCATCCGGCGACAGGGGGCAGGAGAGACCCAGTACTTC. This sequence encodes CASIRRQGAGETQYF.

In its sample, this clone was seen once. The chain combines TRBV5-1 with TRBJ2-2; 11 positions agree with TRBD2. Germline CDR1 SGHRS, CDR2 YFSETQ. V lost 4 bases, J lost 6 bases, and 8 bases stayed unmatched. This CDR3 spans 16 amino acids. The CDR3 sequence: CASSPEGTSGPGELFF. For the CDR3, the DNA is TGCGCCAGCAGCCCGGAAGGGACTAGCGGCCCCGGGGAGCTGTTTTTT.

The CDR3 loop is CASSSGGTHNQPQHF. CDR3 coding DNA: TGTGCCAGCAGCTCGGGGGGCACACACAATCAGCCCCAGCATTTT. The rearrangement links TRBV5-5 to TRBJ1-5; TRBD1 might be the D (6 bases). This CDR3 is built from 15 residues. Germline loops: CDR1 SGHKS, CDR2 YYEKEE (reference sequence). V lost 3 bases, J lost 3 bases, and 13 bases lay in between.

The chain recombines TRBV6-2 or TRBV6-3 with TRBJ1-5; TRBD1 is a possible D gene (5 bases). This CDR3 spans 13 amino acids. Looked up from germline, CDR1 is MNHEY and CDR2 is SVGEGT. The germline V and J ends were trimmed by 5 bases and 4 bases, with 9 bases remaining between them. In DNA, the CDR3 is TGTGCCAGCAGTCGACAGTTTAATCAGCCCCAGCATTTT. Translated, it gives CASSRQFNQPQHF.

This clone was seen more than once but under ten times. The V call is TRBV7-8, the J call TRBJ2-2; 9 nucleotides align to TRBD2. CDR3 length: 14 amino acids. With V trimmed by 11 bases and J by 5 bases, 9 bases remained unmatched. The germline CDR1 and CDR2 sequences are SGHVS and FQNEAQ. In DNA form, the CDR3 reads TGTGCCGGGGAGCGGGGGGTTCTAACCGGGGAGCTGTTTTTT. Its translation: CAGERGVLTGELFF.

The chain joins TRBV19 to TRBJ2-7; D may be TRBD2 (5 bases). Trimming took 0 bases from V and 1 from J, leaving 10 bases between them. This CDR3 spans 15 amino acids. Germline CDR1 LNHDA, CDR2 SQIVND (reference sequence). CDR3 sequence: CASSIDLGESYEQYF. CDR3 coding DNA: TGTGCCAGTAGTATAGATCTCGGGGAGTCCTACGAGCAGTACTTC.

The chain employs TRBV27 and TRBJ2-2, with D perhaps TRBD2 (6 bases). Between the trimmed V and J ends, which lost 2 bases and 4 bases, there was a span of 8 bases. The CDR3 runs to 14 residues. Germline CDR1 is MNHEY and CDR2 is SMNVEV (reference sequence). The CDR3 sequence: CASSLRRGTGELFF. Here the CDR3 DNA reads TGTGCCAGCAGTTTACGGCGGGGCACCGGGGAGCTGTTTTTT.

The chain recombines TRBV10-2 with TRBJ2-5, with TRBD1 matching over 8 bases. Germline loops: CDR1 WSHSY, CDR2 SAAADI. J gave up 1 base and V 3 bases, and 1 base lay outside the gene matches. This CDR3 contains 14 residues. CDR3 amino acids: CASSDRGPQETQYF. In DNA, the CDR3 is TGCGCCAGCAGTGACAGGGGGCCCCAAGAGACCCAGTACTTC.

As for this clone: Other DNA sequences of this sample code for an identical CDR3. The chain carries TRBV18 and TRBJ1-2; tentatively, D is TRBD1 (5 bases). CDR1 and CDR2 from the germline V gene are KGHSH and LQKENI. The CDR3 is made up of 13 amino acids. V lost 2 bases and J lost 5, with 9 bases in between. CDR3 amino acids: CASSPSQDYGYTF. DNA of the CDR3: TGTGCCAGCTCACCATCACAGGATTATGGCTACACCTTC.